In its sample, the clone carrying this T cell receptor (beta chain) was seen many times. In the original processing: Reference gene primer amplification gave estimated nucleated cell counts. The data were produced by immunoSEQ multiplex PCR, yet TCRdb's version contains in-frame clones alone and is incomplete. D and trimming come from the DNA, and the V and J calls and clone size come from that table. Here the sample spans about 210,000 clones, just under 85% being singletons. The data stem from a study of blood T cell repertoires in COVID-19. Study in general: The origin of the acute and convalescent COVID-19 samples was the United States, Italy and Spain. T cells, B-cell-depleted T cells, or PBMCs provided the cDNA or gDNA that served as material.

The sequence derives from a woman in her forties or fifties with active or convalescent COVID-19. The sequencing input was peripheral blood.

CDR3 residues: CASSFGTNYEQYF. As DNA, the CDR3 is TGTGCCAGCAGCTTCGGGACTAACTACGAGCAGTACTTC. The chain recombines TRBV11-2 with TRBJ2-7, with 7 bases fitting TRBD2. The length of the CDR3 is 13 residues. Germline V gene lookup returns CDR1 SGHAT and CDR2 FQNNGV. V shed 3 bases and J 3 bases; nucleotides not matched to a gene: 2.